This T cell receptor beta chain was retrieved from a study of early T cells in non-severe SARS-CoV-2 infection. This clonotype has ten or more counts. MiXCR, run by TCRdb on the 5' RACE reads, gives a single entry per CDR3 protein. The data hold more than 60,000 distinct CDR3 sequences, with roughly 13% observed a single time. The ends lost 3 bases at V and 4 bases at J; junction bases unmatched: 10. The CDR3 contains 16 residues. Germline loops: CDR1 SGHRS, CDR2 YFSETQ. The rearrangement joins TRBV5-1 to TRBJ2-3, with 8 bases matching TRBD1. The TCR was taken from an adult who was a healthcare worker with PCR-confirmed SARS-CoV-2 infection or an uninfected control (not recorded which). The sequenced sample consisted of whole blood. The CDR3 region has the DNA TGCGCCAGCAGCTCAACGGACAGGGCTTACCCAGATACGCAGTATTTT. It yields the protein CASSSTDRAYPDTQYF.